This TCR beta chain was sequenced in a study of blood T cell repertoires in COVID-19. Study in general: There were acute and convalescent COVID-19 samples, and they came from the United States, Italy and Spain. Sources were T cells, B-cell-depleted T cells, or PBMCs; the material itself was cDNA or gDNA.

Profiling relied on immunoSEQ multiplex PCR, and the TCRdb table lists in-frame clones only, not all of them. The repertoire includes 240,000 or so clones, about four fifths of them detected once, and around 7.5% sits in the top ten. Per germline, CDR1 MNHEY and CDR2 SVGAGI. The V end was cut by 0 bases, the J end by 7 bases, with 13 bases between. CDR3 length: 15 residues. This clonotype was sampled from a woman aged 80 or older with COVID-19, enrolled during active disease. The specimen was peripheral blood. The genes are TRBV6-5 and TRBJ2-1; a weak D match, TRBD1 (6 bases). CDR3: CASSYSGARTNEQFF. The CDR3, as DNA: TGTGCCAGCAGTTACTCGGGGGCGAGGACGAATGAGCAGTTCTTC.